The source of this T cell receptor (beta chain) is a study of T cell clonotyping in hematopoietic cell transplantation. Concerning this clone itself: Antigen: not known.

Germline CDR1 is SGHRS and CDR2 is YFSETQ. The CDR3 covers 11 residues. With 3 bases removed from V and 5 bases from J, the gap between germline ends came to 5 bases. Study results and caveats: CD4 and CD8 repertoire contributions could not be separated without sorting. Recipient TCR diversity dropped after transplant; expanded clonotypes rose from day 30 to 180.

Data came from immunoSEQ multiplex PCR; TCRdb stores just in-frame clones and leaves some out. There are thousands of clones in the sample; 70% to 85% occur only once, and about 32% lies in the top ten. The starting material was peripheral blood mononuclear cells, obtained 100 days after allogeneic stem cell transplant. The receptor comes from a male patient between 50 and 60 years old who had an allogeneic stem cell transplant from an unrelated donor, so the T cells may come from the graft donor. Some clones in this sample may be carry-over from other donors' samples. The chain is built from TRBV5-1 and TRBJ2-5; D gene unclear. The CDR3 spells CASSYGETQYF. CDR3 nucleotide sequence: TGCGCCAGCAGCTATGGGGAGACCCAGTACTTC.